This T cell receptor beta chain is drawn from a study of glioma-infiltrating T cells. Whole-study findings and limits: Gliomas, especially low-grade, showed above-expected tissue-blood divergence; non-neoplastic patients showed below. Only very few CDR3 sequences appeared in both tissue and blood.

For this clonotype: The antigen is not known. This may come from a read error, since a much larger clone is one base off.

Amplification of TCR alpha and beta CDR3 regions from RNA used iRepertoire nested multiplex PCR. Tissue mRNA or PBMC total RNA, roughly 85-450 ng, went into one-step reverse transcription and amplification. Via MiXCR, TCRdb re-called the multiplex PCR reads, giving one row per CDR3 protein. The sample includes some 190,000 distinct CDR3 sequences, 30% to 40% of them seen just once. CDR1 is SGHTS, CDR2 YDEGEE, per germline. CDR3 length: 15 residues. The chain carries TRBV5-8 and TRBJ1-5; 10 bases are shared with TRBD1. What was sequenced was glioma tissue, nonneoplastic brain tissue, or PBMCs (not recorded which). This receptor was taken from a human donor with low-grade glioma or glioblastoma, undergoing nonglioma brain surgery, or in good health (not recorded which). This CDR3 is CASIAPTGGSQPEHF. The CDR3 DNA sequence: TGTGCCAGCATCGCTCCGACAGGGGGCAGTCAGCCCGAGCATTTT.